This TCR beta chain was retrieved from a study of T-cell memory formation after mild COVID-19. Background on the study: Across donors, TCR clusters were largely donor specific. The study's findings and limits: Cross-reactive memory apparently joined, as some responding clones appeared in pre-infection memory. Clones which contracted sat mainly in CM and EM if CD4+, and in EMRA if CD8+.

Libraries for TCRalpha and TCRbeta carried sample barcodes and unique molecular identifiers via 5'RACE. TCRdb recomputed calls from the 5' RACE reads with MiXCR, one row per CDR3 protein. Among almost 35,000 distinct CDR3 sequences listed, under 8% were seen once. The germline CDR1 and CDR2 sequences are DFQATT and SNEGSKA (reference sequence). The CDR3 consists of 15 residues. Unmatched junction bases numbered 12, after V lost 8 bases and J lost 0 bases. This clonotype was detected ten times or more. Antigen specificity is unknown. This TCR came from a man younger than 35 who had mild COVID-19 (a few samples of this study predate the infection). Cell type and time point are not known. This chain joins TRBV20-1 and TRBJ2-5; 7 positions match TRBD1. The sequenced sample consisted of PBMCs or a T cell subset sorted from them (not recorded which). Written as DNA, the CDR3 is TGCAGTCCAGCCCGGGACAGTTGGTACCAAGAGACCCAGTACTTC. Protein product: CSPARDSWYQETQYF.